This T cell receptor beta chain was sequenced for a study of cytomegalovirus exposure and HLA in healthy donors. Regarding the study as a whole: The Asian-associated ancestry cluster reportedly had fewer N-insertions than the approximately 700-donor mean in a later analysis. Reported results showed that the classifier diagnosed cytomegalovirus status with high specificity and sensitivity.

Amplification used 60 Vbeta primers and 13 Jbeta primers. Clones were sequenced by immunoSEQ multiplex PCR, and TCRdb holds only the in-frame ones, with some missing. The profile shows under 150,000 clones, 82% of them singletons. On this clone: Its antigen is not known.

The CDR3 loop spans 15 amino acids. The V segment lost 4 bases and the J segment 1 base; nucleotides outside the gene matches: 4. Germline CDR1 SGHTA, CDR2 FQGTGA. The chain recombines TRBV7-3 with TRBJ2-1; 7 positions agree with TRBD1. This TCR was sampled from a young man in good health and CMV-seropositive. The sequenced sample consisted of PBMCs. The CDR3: CASSSPQGSYNEQFF. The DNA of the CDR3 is TGTGCCAGCAGCTCACCACAGGGGTCCTACAATGAGCAGTTCTTC.